This TCR beta chain comes out of a study of T cell clusters in autoimmune cytopenias. Study observations and caveats: Comparing secondary cytopenia with chronic lymphocytic leukemia showed no cluster-lack signature, apparently masked by lymphoma repertoire. Healthy donors had approximately 3.3-fold more exclusive TRB clusters than active autoimmune hepatitis patients.

In the case of this clonotype: Its antigen is as yet unknown.

About 37,500 genome equivalents of blood DNA were amplified for TRB. TRB rearrangements were amplified by touch-down multiplex PCR with mixed TRB-A/B primers. No DNA is given; TCRdb re-called the multiplex PCR reads and lists each CDR3 protein once. This table holds roughly 6,800 distinct CDR3 sequences. These data were also reused for a study on T cell repertoires in aging, cancer and after chemotherapy. This second study notes: The full dataset contained 7 million to 9.5 million TCR reads. Loss of evenness, beyond lost richness, contributed to age-related TCR diversity decline in cancer patients.

The sequence was obtained from a human donor in good health. Sequenced: peripheral blood.

The CDR3 loop reads CASSYSALAGIYNEQFF. This chain connects TRBV6-6 to TRBJ2-1; the D call from TCRdb, TRBD2, cannot be confirmed without DNA. The CDR3 is 17 residues long. The germline gives CDR1 MNHNY, CDR2 SVGAGI (reference sequence).